This passage covers 15 T cell receptor beta chains from one sample sequenced in a study of graft-versus-host responses after intestinal transplantation. Generated by immunoSEQ multiplex PCR, the TCRdb table keeps only in-frame clones and is missing some. The sample carries roughly 110,000 clones, around 92% recorded once. The antigens of these receptors remain unknown. The specimen comprised unstimulated CD8+ T cells sorted from spleen or lymph node cells, sampled before transplant. Every receptor here comes from a human donor who was the organ donor for an intestinal transplant.

The chain employs TRBV21-1 and TRBJ2-5; the table's D gene call, TRBD1, was not cross checked with the DNA. TRBV21-1 represents a pseudogene. The CDR3 covers 17 residues. The CDR3 DNA is TGTGCCAGCAGCAAACTAGATCCCGGACAGCTGGAAGAGACCCAGTACTTC. Its protein is CASSKLDPGQLEETQYF.

The V gene is TRBV4-1, the J gene TRBJ2-2, with 8 nucleotides matching TRBD2. The CDR3 contains 17 residues. Germline V gene lookup returns CDR1 MGHRA and CDR2 YSYEKL. V gave up 1 base and J gave up 8 bases; unmatched junction bases: 12. The CDR3 protein is CASSQGIREGRRGELFF. CDR3 DNA: TGCGCCAGCAGCCAAGGGATCCGGGAGGGCCGACGTGGGGAGCTGTTTTTT.

CDR3 sequence: CASSFPLAGAGTDTQYF. CDR3 nucleotide sequence: TGTGCCAGCAGTTTCCCACTAGCGGGAGCAGGCACAGATACGCAGTATTTT. The genes are TRBV5-6 and TRBJ2-3, with 11 bases matching TRBD2. V dropped 5 bases and J dropped 1; count of bases not matched to a gene: 9. Germline CDR1 SGHDT, CDR2 YYEEEE. The CDR3 covers 17 residues.

V usage is TRBV14 and J usage is TRBJ2-7; D perhaps matches TRBD2 (5 bases). Trimming shortened V by 0 bases and J by 7 bases, and 19 bases separated the two germline ends. CDR3 size: 16 residues. Germline values: CDR1 SGHDN, CDR2 FVKESK. For the CDR3, the DNA is TGTGCCAGCAGCCAAGAATGGGCTATCCGAACGGGGGAGCAGTACTTC. Its translation is CASSQEWAIRTGEQYF.

The V gene is TRBV27, the J gene TRBJ1-1; D perhaps matches TRBD1 (5 bases). CDR1 MNHEY and CDR2 SMNVEV come from the germline V gene (reference sequence). The CDR3 totals 13 residues. Trimming left V 5 bases short and J 1 base short, with 8 bases between. CDR3 protein: CASSPGQNTEAFF. The CDR3 DNA reads as TGTGCCAGCAGTCCCGGACAGAACACTGAAGCTTTCTTT.

V gene TRBV4-2 combines with J gene TRBJ1-4; D not certain. The length of the CDR3 is 15 residues. The germline CDR1 and CDR2 sequences are LGHNA and YNFKEQ. V lost 2 bases and J lost 14, with 21 bases in between. DNA of the CDR3: TGTGCCAGCAGCCAAAGTCGGCGCGACTTGAAAGGGCTGTTTTTT. Translation: CASSQSRRDLKGLFF.

The V gene is TRBV27, the J gene TRBJ1-1; D gene uncertain. There are 13 residues in the CDR3. Deletions cut 3 bases from V and 1 base from J, with 6 bases between. CDR1 and CDR2 from the germline V gene are MNHEY and SMNVEV (reference sequence). The CDR3 DNA reads TGTGCCAGCAGTTTTGCCAGGAACACTGAAGCTTTCTTT. Translation: CASSFARNTEAFF.

The J gene is TRBJ2-7, the V gene TRBV30, with D possibly TRBD2 on 6 matching bases. V gave up 0 bases and J gave up 4 bases, with 10 bases separating them. Germline CDR1 is GTSNPN and CDR2 is SVGIG (reference sequence). The CDR3 consists of 13 residues. Here the CDR3 DNA reads TGTGCCTGGAGTGTTAGCGGACGGTACGAGCAGTACTTC. Translating it yields CAWSVSGRYEQYF.

The chain employs TRBV11-3 and TRBJ2-7; D gene unclear. Germline assignment: CDR1 SGHNT and CDR2 YENEEA. V lost 5 bases to trimming and J lost 6 bases, with 8 bases between them. The length of the CDR3 is 11 residues. DNA of the CDR3: TGTGCCAGCAGCCCTCATCTCGAGCAGTACTTC. Encoded protein: CASSPHLEQYF.

This clone occurred once. The chain links TRBV7-9 to TRBJ2-1, with TRBD2 identical over 11 bases. The V and J ends lost 5 bases and 12 bases, in that order; junction bases with no gene match: 15. The CDR3 runs 16 residues. Germline CDR1 SEHNR, CDR2 FQNEAQ (reference sequence). CDR3 sequence: CASSPAVGSGRARQFF. CDR3 sequence (DNA): TGTGCCAGCAGCCCCGCTGTAGGTAGCGGGAGGGCCCGGCAGTTCTTC.

This clone was recorded once. V is TRBV4-3 and J is TRBJ1-4; a possible D gene is TRBD1 (5 bases). Germline V CDR1 and CDR2: LGHNA, YSLEER. This CDR3 comprises 17 residues. V was clipped by 0 bases and J by 3 bases, with 14 bases between them. CDR3 in amino acids: CASSQDRGWGPNEKLFF. The CDR3 DNA sequence: TGCGCCAGCAGCCAAGATAGGGGCTGGGGCCCTAATGAAAAACTGTTTTTT.

This clone turned up a few times. The gene calls are TRBV6-6 and TRBJ1-1, with D maybe TRBD1 (6 bases). V was pared by 8 bases and J by 0 bases, with 10 bases between. The CDR3 length is 13 residues. Germline lookup yields CDR1 MNHNY and CDR2 SVGAGI (reference sequence). CDR3 nucleotides: TGTGCCAGCGACAGGCTCATGAACACTGAAGCTTTCTTT. Residues: CASDRLMNTEAFF.

The rearrangement uses TRBV6-5 and TRBJ1-2; 8 bases match TRBD1. The CDR3 length is 14 residues. Trimming cost V 7 bases and J 2 bases; bases outside gene matches: 6. Germline assignment: CDR1 MNHEY and CDR2 SVGAGI. The CDR3 protein is CASIPWTGNYGYTF. For the CDR3, the DNA is TGTGCCAGCATCCCTTGGACAGGGAACTATGGCTACACCTTC.

The chain couples TRBV7-3 to TRBJ2-5, with TRBD1 as a possible D gene (5 bases). CDR1 is SGHTA and CDR2 is FQGTGA in the germline V gene. The CDR3 sequence is 12 residues long. Trimming cost V 2 bases and J 4 bases, with 5 bases left between them. CDR3 region: CASSLQGETQYF. For the CDR3, the DNA is TGTGCCAGCAGCTTACAGGGAGAGACCCAGTACTTC.

V and J are TRBV9 and TRBJ2-1; perhaps TRBD2 as D (6 bases). Germline lookup yields CDR1 SGDLS and CDR2 YYNGEE. The CDR3 contains 15 residues. V lost 2 bases, J lost 1 base, and 10 bases lay in between. In DNA, the CDR3 is TGTGCCAGCAGCGTTGGGGACTTGTCCTACAATGAGCAGTTCTTC. Its translation: CASSVGDLSYNEQFF.